Listed below are T cell receptor beta chains from one sample, sequenced in a study of neurological immune-mediated disorders. TCRdb analysed the 5' RACE reads with MiXCR anew, one entry per CDR3 protein. Among some 50,000 distinct CDR3 sequences listed, roughly 2% were seen once. Sequenced: PBMCs. These receptors were taken from a woman aged 40 to 49 with multiple sclerosis. The CDR3 runs from the conserved cysteine through the conserved F or W.

V	J	CDR3
TRBV4-1	TRBJ1-1	CASSQEQGGWTEAFF
TRBV20-1	TRBJ1-2	CSASGHDNYGYTF
TRBV19	TRBJ2-1	CASSPLAYYNEQFF
TRBV5-1	TRBJ1-4	CASSLEGTRELFF
TRBV12-3/TRBV12-4	TRBJ1-4	CASSDSGGTNEKLFF
TRBV9	TRBJ2-1	CASSVAGSYEQFF
TRBV6-6	TRBJ1-1	CASARREGTEAFF
TRBV7-9	TRBJ1-1	CASSLGAEREAFF
TRBV5-6	TRBJ2-3	CASIRRGGTDTQYF
TRBV12-3/TRBV12-4	TRBJ1-1	CASRPDQGALSGAFF
TRBV12-5	TRBJ1-5	CASGLTLGQGGQPQHF
TRBV4-2	TRBJ1-5	CASSLLPLDQPQHF
TRBV18	TRBJ1-2	CASSQPSRDYGYTF
TRBV11-2	TRBJ2-3	CASSLQRTSGEDTQYF
TRBV5-1	TRBJ1-2	CASSKGQGNYGYTF
TRBV3-1	TRBJ1-1	CASSLTVQNTEAFF
TRBV11-2	TRBJ1-6	CASSLEPIDSPLHF
TRBV20-1	TRBJ2-3	CSASGGTTDTQYF